The T cell receptor beta chain described here comes from a study of beta chain features in type 1 diabetes. About the research overall: Over all samples combined, about 99,000,000 sorted cells were examined. Study-wide results and limits: Shorter TCRB CDR3s, moderately but significantly so, marked every one of the four CD4+ subsets in Type 1 diabetes patients.

The CDR3 covers 15 residues. CDR1 and CDR2 (germline): SGHRS, YFSETQ. Trimming shortened V by 2 bases and J by 1 base, and 11 bases separated the two germline ends. Since all of the isolated RNA was reverse transcribed, expressed TCRB transcripts were what got sequenced. TCRdb's table, derived via immunoSEQ multiplex PCR, lists solely in-frame clones and lacks some. Among more than 550,000 clones listed, roughly an eighth were seen once. The authors took one heparinised blood draw, averaging about 120 mL, from each donor. By way of CD45RO/CCR7/CD25/CD127/CD95/CD27, the CD4+ regulatory, stem cell-like memory, central memory and naive cells were sorted. Notes on this clone: Its antigen is not known.

This clonotype originated in a man younger than 30 with type 1 diabetes. Sequencing input: naive CD4+ T cells from blood. The chain links TRBV5-1 to TRBJ2-3, with D maybe TRBD1 (5 bases). The CDR3 DNA is TGCGCCAGCAGCTTCTCTGACAGCCGCACAGATACGCAGTATTTT. Residues: CASSFSDSRTDTQYF.